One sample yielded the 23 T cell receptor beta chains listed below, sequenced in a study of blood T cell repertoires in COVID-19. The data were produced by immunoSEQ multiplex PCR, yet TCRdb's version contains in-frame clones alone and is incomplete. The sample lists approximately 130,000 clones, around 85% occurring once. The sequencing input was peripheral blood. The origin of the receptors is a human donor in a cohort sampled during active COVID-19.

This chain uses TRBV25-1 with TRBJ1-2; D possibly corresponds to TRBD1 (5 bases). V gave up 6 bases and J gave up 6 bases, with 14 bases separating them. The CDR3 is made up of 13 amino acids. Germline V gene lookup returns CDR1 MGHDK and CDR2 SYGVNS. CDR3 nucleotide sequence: TGTGCCAGCAGAGAGACAGCTTATCATGGCTACACCTTC. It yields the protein CASRETAYHGYTF.

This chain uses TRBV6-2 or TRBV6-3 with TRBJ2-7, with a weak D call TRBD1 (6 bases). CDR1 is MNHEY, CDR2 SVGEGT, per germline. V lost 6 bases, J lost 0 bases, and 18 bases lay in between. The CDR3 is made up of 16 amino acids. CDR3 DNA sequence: TGTGCCAGCAGCCCTCGCGAGGGGGTACTCTCCTACGAGCAGTACTTC. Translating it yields CASSPREGVLSYEQYF.

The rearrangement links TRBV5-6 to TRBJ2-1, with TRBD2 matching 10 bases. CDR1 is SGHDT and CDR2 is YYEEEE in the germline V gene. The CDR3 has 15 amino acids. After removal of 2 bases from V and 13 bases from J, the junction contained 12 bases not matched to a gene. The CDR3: CASSLRTAQREGQFF. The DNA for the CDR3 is TGTGCCAGCAGCTTACGGACGGCTCAGCGGGAGGGACAGTTCTTC.

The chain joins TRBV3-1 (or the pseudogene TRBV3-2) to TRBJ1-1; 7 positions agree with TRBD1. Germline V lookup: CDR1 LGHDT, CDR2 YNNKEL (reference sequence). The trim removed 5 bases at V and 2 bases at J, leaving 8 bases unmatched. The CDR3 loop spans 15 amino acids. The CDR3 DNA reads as TGTGCCAGCAGCACGCACAGGGGCGCAAACACTGAAGCTTTCTTT. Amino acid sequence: CASSTHRGANTEAFF.

The CDR3 DNA is TGTGCCAGCAGCACCAGAAAGCTGAGAAAAGGGAGCGAGTTCGGCGAGCAGTACGTC. Protein sequence: CASSTRKLRKGSEFGEQYV. The J gene is TRBJ2-7, the V gene TRBV21-1; the D call TRBD2 from the table was never checked on the DNA. TRBV21-1 is an annotated pseudogene. This CDR3 has 19 amino acids.

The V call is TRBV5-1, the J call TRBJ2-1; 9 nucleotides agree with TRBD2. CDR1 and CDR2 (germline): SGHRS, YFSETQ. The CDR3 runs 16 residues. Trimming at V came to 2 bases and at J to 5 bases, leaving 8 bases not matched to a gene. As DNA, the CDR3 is TGCGCCAGCAGCTTCCCAGCGGGAGGCCTTGACAATGAGCAGTTCTTC. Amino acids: CASSFPAGGLDNEQFF.

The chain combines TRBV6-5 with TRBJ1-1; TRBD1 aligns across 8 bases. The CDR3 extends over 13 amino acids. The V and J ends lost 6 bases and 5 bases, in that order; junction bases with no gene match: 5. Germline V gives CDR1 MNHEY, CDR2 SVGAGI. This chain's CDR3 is CASSATGVTEAFF. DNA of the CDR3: TGTGCCAGCAGCGCGACAGGGGTAACTGAAGCTTTCTTT.

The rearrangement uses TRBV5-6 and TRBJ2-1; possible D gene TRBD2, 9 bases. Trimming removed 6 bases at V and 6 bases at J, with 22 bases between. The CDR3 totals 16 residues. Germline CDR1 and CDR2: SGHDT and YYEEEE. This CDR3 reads CASTTGGLAGSNEQFF. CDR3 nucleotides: TGTGCCAGCACCACAGGGGGGCTAGCGGGGTCCAATGAGCAGTTCTTC.

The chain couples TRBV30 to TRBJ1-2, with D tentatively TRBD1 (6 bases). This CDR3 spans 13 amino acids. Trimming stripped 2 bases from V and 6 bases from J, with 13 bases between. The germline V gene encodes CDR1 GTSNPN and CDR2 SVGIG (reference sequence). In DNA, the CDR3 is TGTGCCTGGAGTCAAGGGGGTAGAGATGGCTACACCTTC. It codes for CAWSQGGRDGYTF.

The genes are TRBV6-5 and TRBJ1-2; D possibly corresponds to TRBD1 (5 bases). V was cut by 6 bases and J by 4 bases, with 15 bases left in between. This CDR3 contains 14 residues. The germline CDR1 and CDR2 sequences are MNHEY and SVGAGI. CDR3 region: CASRNDQGSYGYTF. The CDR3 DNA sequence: TGTGCCAGCAGGAACGACCAGGGCAGCTATGGCTACACCTTC.

This chain's CDR3 is CASSFRTGSNGYTF. The CDR3 coding sequence is TGTGCCAGCAGCTTCCGGACAGGGTCGAACGGCTACACCTTC. The V call is TRBV5-6, the J call TRBJ1-2; 8 positions match TRBD1. V trimming: 2 bases; J trimming: 8 bases; junction bases outside the gene matches: 8. There are 14 residues in the CDR3. Looked up from germline, CDR1 is SGHDT and CDR2 is YYEEEE.

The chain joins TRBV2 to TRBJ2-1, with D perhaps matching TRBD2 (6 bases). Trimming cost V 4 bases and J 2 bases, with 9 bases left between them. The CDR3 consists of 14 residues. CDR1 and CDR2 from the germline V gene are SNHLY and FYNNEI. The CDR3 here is CASSGLGTYNEQFF. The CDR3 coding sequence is TGTGCCAGCAGTGGACTAGGAACCTACAATGAGCAGTTCTTC.

CDR3 nucleotide sequence: TGTGCCAGCAGCGGCCGGGGCCAAGAGACCCAGTACTTC. Translation: CASSGRGQETQYF. This chain links TRBV9 with TRBJ2-5, with TRBD2 as a possible D gene (5 bases). V was shortened by 3 bases and J by 1 base, with 7 bases between the two germline ends. The CDR3 is 13 amino acids. The germline gives CDR1 SGDLS, CDR2 YYNGEE.

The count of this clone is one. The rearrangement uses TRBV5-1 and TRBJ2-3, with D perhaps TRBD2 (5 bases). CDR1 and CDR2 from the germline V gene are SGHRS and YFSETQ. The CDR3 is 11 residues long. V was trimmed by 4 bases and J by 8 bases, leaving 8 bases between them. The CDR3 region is CASSGLGTQYF. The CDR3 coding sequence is TGCGCCAGCAGCGGACTGGGTACGCAGTATTTT.

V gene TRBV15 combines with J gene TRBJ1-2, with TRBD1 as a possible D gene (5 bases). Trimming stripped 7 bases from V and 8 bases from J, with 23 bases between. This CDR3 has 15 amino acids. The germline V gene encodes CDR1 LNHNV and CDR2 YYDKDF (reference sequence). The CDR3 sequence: CATTGRRGDLGGYTF. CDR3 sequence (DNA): TGTGCCACCACCGGGAGGAGAGGGGACCTCGGGGGCTACACCTTC.

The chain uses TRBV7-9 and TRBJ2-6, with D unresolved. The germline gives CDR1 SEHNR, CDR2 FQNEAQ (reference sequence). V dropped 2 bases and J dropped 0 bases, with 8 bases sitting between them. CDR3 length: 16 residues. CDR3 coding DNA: TGTGCCAGCAGCTTATACAGATCCTCTGGGGCCAACGTCCTGACTTTC. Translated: CASSLYRSSGANVLTF.

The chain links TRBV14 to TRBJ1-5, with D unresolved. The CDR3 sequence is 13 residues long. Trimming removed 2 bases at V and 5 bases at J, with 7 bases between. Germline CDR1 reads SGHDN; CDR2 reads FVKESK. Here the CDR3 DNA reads TGTGCCAGCAGCCAAACCCGAGATCAGCCCCAGCATTTT. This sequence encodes CASSQTRDQPQHF.

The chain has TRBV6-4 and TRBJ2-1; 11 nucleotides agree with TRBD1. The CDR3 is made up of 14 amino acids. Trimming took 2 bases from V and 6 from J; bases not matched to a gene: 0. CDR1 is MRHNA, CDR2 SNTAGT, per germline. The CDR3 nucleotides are TGTGCCAGCAGTGACGGGACAGGGGGCAATGAGCAGTTCTTC. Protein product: CASSDGTGGNEQFF.

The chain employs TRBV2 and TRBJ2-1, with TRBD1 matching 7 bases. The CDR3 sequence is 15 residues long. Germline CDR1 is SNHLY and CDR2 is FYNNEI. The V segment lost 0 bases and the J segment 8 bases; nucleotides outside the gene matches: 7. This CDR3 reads CASSEAGDRADEQFF. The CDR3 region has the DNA TGTGCCAGCAGTGAAGCCGGAGACAGGGCGGATGAGCAGTTCTTC.

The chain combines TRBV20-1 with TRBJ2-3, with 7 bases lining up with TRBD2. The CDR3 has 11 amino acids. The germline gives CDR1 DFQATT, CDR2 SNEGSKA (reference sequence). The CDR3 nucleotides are TGCCTTGGGGGGGGCACAGATACGCAGTATTTT. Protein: CLGGGTDTQYF.

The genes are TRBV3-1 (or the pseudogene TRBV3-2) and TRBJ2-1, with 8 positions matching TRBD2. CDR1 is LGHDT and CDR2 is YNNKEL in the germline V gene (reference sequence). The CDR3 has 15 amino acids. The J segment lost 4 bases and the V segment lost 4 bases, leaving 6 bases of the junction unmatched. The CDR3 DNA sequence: TGTGCCAGCAGCCTACGCGGGGGGCCTTACAATGAGCAGTTCTTC. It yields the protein CASSLRGGPYNEQFF.

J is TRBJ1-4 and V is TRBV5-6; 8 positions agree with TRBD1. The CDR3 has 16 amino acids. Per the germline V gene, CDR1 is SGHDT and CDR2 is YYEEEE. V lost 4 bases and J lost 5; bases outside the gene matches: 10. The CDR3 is CASSTNGQGQNEKLFF. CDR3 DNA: TGTGCCAGCAGCACGAACGGACAGGGCCAAAATGAAAAACTGTTTTTT.

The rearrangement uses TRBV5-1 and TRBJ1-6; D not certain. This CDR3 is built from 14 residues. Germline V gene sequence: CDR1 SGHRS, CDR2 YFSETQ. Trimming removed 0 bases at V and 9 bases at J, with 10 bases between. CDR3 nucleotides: TGCGCCAGCAGCTTGGCCGAGCGGAGTTCACCCCTCCACTTT. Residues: CASSLAERSSPLHF.